This is a list of T cell receptor beta chains from one sample in a study of T cell responses to AZD1222 COVID-19 vaccine. Method: immunoSEQ multiplex PCR; TCRdb's copy keeps in-frame clones and lacks some. The sample records around 120,000 clones, over 75% being singletons. The sample was peripheral blood, taken on day 0 of AZD1222 vaccination. The receptors shown here come from an adult in good health. Both conserved end residues are part of each CDR3. The order of the fields is J gene, V gene, clone size, CDR3 length, D gene, CDR3 protein, CDR3 DNA. The D gene is left open where the match is weak. Only some rows state a clone size, as once, few, many or a class for expanded clones.

TRBJ1-2,TRBV14,.,14,.,CASSQSLGGYGYTF,TGTGCCAGCAGCCAAAGTCTGGGGGGCTATGGCTACACCTTC
TRBJ1-3,TRBV5-5,.,15,.,CASSLAGSSGNTIYF,TGTGCCAGCAGCCTAGCGGGGAGCTCTGGAAACACCATATATTTT
TRBJ1-5,TRBV28,.,15,.,CASSLWGILGQPQHF,TGTGCCAGCAGTTTATGGGGTATCCTAGGCCAGCCCCAGCATTTT
TRBJ2-3,TRBV29-1,.,18,TRBD1,CSVGWRQGAAHGTDTQYF,TGCAGCGTTGGCTGGAGACAGGGGGCAGCCCACGGCACAGATACGCAGTATTTT
TRBJ1-1,TRBV6-5,few,12,.,CASSSGYTEAFF,TGTGCCAGCAGTTCAGGGTACACTGAAGCTTTCTTT
TRBJ1-5,TRBV19,.,14,TRBD1,CASSIGQGAQPQHF,TGTGCCAGTAGTATCGGGCAGGGGGCTCAGCCCCAGCATTTT
TRBJ1-2,TRBV6-2/TRBV6-3,few,11,TRBD1,CASSQKDRATF,TGTGCCAGCAGTCAAAAAGACAGGGCCACCTTC
TRBJ1-6,TRBV9,.,15,.,CASSRSSGQESPLHF,TGTGCCAGCAGCCGCTCGTCGGGCCAGGAATCACCCCTCCACTTT
TRBJ1-5,TRBV6-5,once,13,.,CASSYGSNQPQHF,TGTGCCAGCAGTTACGGTAGCAATCAGCCCCAGCATTTT
TRBJ1-1,TRBV28,.,16,.,CASSLLGQVGNTEAFF,TGTGCCAGCAGTTTATTAGGTCAAGTGGGGAACACTGAAGCTTTCTTT
TRBJ2-7,TRBV28,.,12,.,CASRFGPGEQYF,TGTGCCAGTCGTTTCGGTCCGGGCGAGCAGTACTTC
TRBJ1-1,TRBV5-1,.,15,TRBD1,CASSLRQGIVTEAFF,TGCGCCAGCAGCCTTCGACAGGGGATAGTCACTGAAGCTTTCTTT
TRBJ2-2,TRBV11-2,.,14,TRBD1,CASSWTGQSGELFF,TGTGCCAGCAGCTGGACAGGGCAGTCCGGGGAGCTGTTTTTT
TRBJ2-3,TRBV6-5,.,15,.,CASSYSGLYTDTQYF,TGTGCCAGCAGTTACTCAGGGCTTTACACAGATACGCAGTATTTT
TRBJ2-3,TRBV3-1/TRBV3-2,.,12,.,CASSPRLGTQYF,TGTGCCAGCAGCCCCCGGCTGGGTACGCAGTATTTT
TRBJ2-1,TRBV6-2/TRBV6-3,.,16,TRBD1,CASSSTGLSDYNEQFF,TGTGCCAGCAGTTCGACAGGGTTGAGCGATTACAATGAGCAGTTCTTC
TRBJ2-2,TRBV18,.,15,.,CASSPSLLSTGELFF,TGTGCCAGCTCACCCTCTCTACTGAGCACCGGGGAGCTGTTTTTT
TRBJ1-6,TRBV30,.,14,.,CAWSIGGINSPLHF,TGTGCCTGGAGCATAGGAGGGATTAATTCACCCCTCCACTTT
TRBJ1-1,TRBV6-5,.,13,.,CASSLTGSAEAFF,TGTGCCAGCAGCCTAACAGGATCGGCTGAAGCTTTCTTT
TRBJ1-3,TRBV5-1,.,18,TRBD1,CASSLAGWGQAEGNTIYF,TGCGCCAGCAGCTTGGCCGGGTGGGGACAGGCAGAAGGAAACACCATATATTTT
TRBJ2-7,TRBV10-3,.,13,.,CAIRAETPHEQYF,TGTGCCATCAGGGCAGAAACTCCCCACGAGCAGTACTTC
TRBJ1-2,TRBV19,.,15,.,CASSDLDLVNYGYTF,TGTGCCAGTAGCGATTTGGATCTCGTTAACTATGGCTACACCTTC
TRBJ2-3,TRBV28,once,17,TRBD2,CASSLTGSGRLSDTQYF,TGTGCCAGCAGTTTAACTGGTAGCGGGAGACTGTCAGATACGCAGTATTTT
TRBJ2-6,TRBV4-3,.,17,.,CASSQDPDGSGANVLTF,TGCGCCAGCAGCCAAGATCCTGACGGGTCTGGGGCCAACGTCCTGACTTTC
TRBJ1-3,TRBV25-1,.,13,.,CASSASGKNTIYF,TGTGCCAGCAGTGCCTCAGGGAAAAACACCATATATTTT
TRBJ2-1,TRBV28,.,15,TRBD2,CASSLLAGELNEQFF,TGTGCCAGCAGTCTTCTAGCGGGAGAACTCAATGAGCAGTTCTTC
TRBJ2-1,TRBV11-3,.,17,TRBD2,CASSLGVLAGPRNEQFF,TGTGCCAGCAGCTTAGGGGTTTTAGCGGGCCCGCGGAATGAGCAGTTCTTC
TRBJ1-2,TRBV30,.,12,.,CASSIAKNGYTF,TGTGCTTCCAGCATAGCAAAAAACGGCTACACCTTC
TRBJ1-4,TRBV18,.,15,.,CASSPLSATNEKLFF,TGTGCCAGCTCACCTCTGTCCGCAACTAATGAAAAACTGTTTTTT
TRBJ1-6,TRBV18,.,15,.,CASSPGGIGNSPLHF,TGTGCCAGCTCACCAGGGGGGATTGGTAATTCACCCCTCCACTTT
TRBJ2-3,TRBV5-1,.,15,.,CASSSDVLPTDTQYF,TGCGCCAGCAGCTCGGACGTTCTCCCGACAGATACGCAGTATTTT
TRBJ2-7,TRBV12-3/TRBV12-4,.,12,.,CASSLTANEQYF,TGTGCCAGCAGTTTAACAGCGAACGAGCAGTACTTC
TRBJ1-3,TRBV6-2/TRBV6-3,.,14,.,CASSFGTIGNTIYF,TGTGCCAGCAGTTTCGGGACGATAGGAAACACCATATATTTT
TRBJ1-2,TRBV3-1/TRBV3-2,.,15,.,CASSRAPGPSYGYTF,TGTGCCAGCAGCCGGGCCCCGGGACCGTCCTATGGCTACACCTTC
TRBJ2-5,TRBV28,.,13,.,CASSLSLSQTQYF,TGTGCCAGCAGTTTAAGCCTCAGCCAGACCCAGTACTTC
TRBJ1-2,TRBV28,.,17,.,CASLPGRTGLPNYGYTF,TGTGCCAGCTTACCGGGCAGAACCGGACTCCCTAACTATGGCTACACCTTC
TRBJ1-2,TRBV6-5,.,14,.,CASSSNRLIYGYTF,TGTGCCAGCAGTAGTAACAGACTAATATATGGCTACACCTTC
TRBJ1-5,TRBV19,.,12,.,CASSIGNQPQHF,TGTGCCAGTAGTATAGGCAATCAGCCCCAGCATTTT
TRBJ2-7,TRBV2,.,12,.,CASRDIADEQYF,TGTGCCAGCAGGGACATAGCCGACGAGCAGTACTTC
TRBJ2-4,TRBV7-2,.,14,TRBD2,CASSRERDKNIQYF,TGTGCCAGCAGTCGAGAGCGGGATAAAAACATTCAGTACTTC
TRBJ1-2,TRBV5-4,.,13,.,CASSQQGGYGYTF,TGTGCCAGCAGCCAACAGGGAGGCTATGGCTACACCTTC
TRBJ2-7,TRBV28,.,15,.,CASRGGGAPTYEQYF,TGTGCCAGCAGGGGAGGGGGGGCGCCAACCTACGAGCAGTACTTC
TRBJ2-1,TRBV5-1,once,17,TRBD2,CASSPTTSGRAHGEQFF,TGCGCCAGCAGCCCTACGACTAGCGGGAGGGCCCATGGTGAGCAGTTCTTC
TRBJ2-5,TRBV5-4,.,14,TRBD1,CASRARGSQETQYF,TGTGCCAGCAGGGCCAGGGGGTCCCAAGAGACCCAGTACTTC
TRBJ2-5,TRBV28,.,13,.,CASSLREPGTQYF,TGTGCCAGCAGTTTACGGGAGCCGGGGACCCAGTACTTC
TRBJ2-1,TRBV5-1,.,16,TRBD2,CASSLGLAGQNNEQFF,TGCGCCAGCAGCTTGGGACTAGCGGGACAAAACAATGAGCAGTTCTTC
TRBJ2-7,TRBV4-2,few,13,.,CASSQDNSYEQYF,TGTGCCAGCAGCCAAGACAATAGCTACGAGCAGTACTTC
TRBJ1-3,TRBV24-1,.,16,TRBD1,CATSDPDRERTPTIYF,TGTGCCACCAGTGATCCCGACAGGGAACGAACCCCCACCATATATTTT
TRBJ1-6,TRBV6-5,once,14,TRBD1,CASSWTGLDSPLHF,TGTGCCAGCAGTTGGACAGGGCTGGATTCACCCCTCCACTTT
TRBJ2-3,TRBV2,.,16,.,CASRDAGARTPDTQYF,TGTGCCAGCAGGGACGCCGGGGCCAGAACCCCCGATACGCAGTATTTT
TRBJ1-5,TRBV6-1,.,12,.,CASRSQGQPQHF,TGTGCCAGCAGGTCCCAGGGCCAGCCCCAGCATTTT
TRBJ1-1,TRBV28,.,18,TRBD1,CASSLGWTGGSSATEAFF,TGTGCCAGCAGTTTAGGGTGGACAGGGGGCTCCTCGGCCACTGAAGCTTTCTTT
TRBJ1-5,TRBV24-1,.,13,.,CASQGRGNQPQHF,TGTGCCAGCCAGGGTCGGGGCAATCAGCCCCAGCATTTT
TRBJ2-1,TRBV27,.,14,TRBD2,CASRTSGLVNEQFF,TGTGCCAGCAGGACTAGCGGATTAGTGAATGAGCAGTTCTTC